This T cell receptor (beta chain) was documented in a study of PD-L1 blockade in urothelial cancer. Background on the study: The study started patients on atezolizumab at some point between 2013 and 2014, giving 1,200 mg intravenously every 3 weeks. Analyzed time points were 3 weeks (second dose) and 6 weeks after therapy began. Findings and limits, study-wide: Tumor-associated clones in the blood of durable-benefit patients grew more at 3 weeks.

This clone has ten or more counts. The antigen remains undetermined. Synthetic TCR analog templates were added to each PCR reaction. This table comes from immunoSEQ multiplex PCR, and its TCRdb copy is limited to in-frame clones, with some not included. The sample yields about 38,000 clones, less than 90% seen once. The CDR3 runs to 15 residues. Trimming left V 6 bases short and J 0 bases short, with 12 bases between. Germline CDR1 MNHEY, CDR2 SVGAGI. The time point here: peripheral blood 6 weeks after treatment start. This chain joins TRBV6-5 and TRBJ1-3, with D possibly matching TRBD1 (5 bases). Sequencing used PBMCs, obtained around atezolizumab (anti-PD-L1) treatment. This clonotype was sampled from a man between 60 and 75 years old with urothelial cancer. The CDR3 is CASRGLGNSGNTIYF. Here the CDR3 DNA reads TGTGCCAGCAGGGGACTGGGCAACTCTGGAAACACCATATATTTT.